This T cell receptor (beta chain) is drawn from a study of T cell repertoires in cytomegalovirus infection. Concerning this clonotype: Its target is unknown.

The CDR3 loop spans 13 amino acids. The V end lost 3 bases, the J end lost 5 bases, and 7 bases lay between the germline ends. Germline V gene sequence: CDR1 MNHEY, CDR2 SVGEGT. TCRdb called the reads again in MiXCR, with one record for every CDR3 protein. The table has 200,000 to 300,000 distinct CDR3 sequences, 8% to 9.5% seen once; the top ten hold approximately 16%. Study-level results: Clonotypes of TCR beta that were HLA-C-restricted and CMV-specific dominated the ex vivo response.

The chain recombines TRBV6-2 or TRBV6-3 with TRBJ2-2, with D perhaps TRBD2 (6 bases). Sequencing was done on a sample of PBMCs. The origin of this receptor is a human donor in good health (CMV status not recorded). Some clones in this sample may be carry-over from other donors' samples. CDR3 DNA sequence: TGTGCCAGCAGTTATGCGGGGACCGGGGAGCTGTTTTTT. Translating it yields CASSYAGTGELFF.